This T cell receptor (beta chain) was sequenced during a study of blood T cells in healthy people across ages. For the second PCR, which ran for 7 to 11 cycles, a sample-barcoded 5' primer and a J-beta primer mix were used. In TCRdb, the 5' RACE reads were re-called with MiXCR into one record per CDR3 protein. The sample contains a few hundred thousand distinct CDR3 sequences, roughly half of which appear only once. This clonotype came up once. This CDR3 has 17 amino acids. V was cut by 0 bases and J by 0 bases, with 12 bases left in between. CDR1 ENHRY and CDR2 SYGVKD come from the germline V gene. The sequence came from a man aged 55-75 years in good health. The rearrangement uses TRBV10-3 and TRBJ2-1, with D hard to call. Sequences were obtained from blood. The CDR3 bases are TGTGCCATCAGTGAGTCGGCAGCTAGAATCTCCTACAATGAGCAGTTCTTC. This encodes CAISESAARISYNEQFF.